This TCR beta chain was profiled in a study of technical replicates of blood from several donors (dated by TCRdb to about 2017). Inclusive of the bounding cysteine and phenylalanine, the CDR3 is 13 residues long. Left in the record is the CDR3 DNA by itself, 39 bases read in frame from the first base. Cut back by 6 bases and 7 bases, the V and J ends lie 15 bases apart. CDR1 is given as GTSNPN and CDR2 as SVGIG, both from the germline V gene (reference sequence). Library construction relied on the immunoSEQ multiplex PCR assay. This is the immuneACCESS table as TCRdb keeps it, with only in-frame sequences that have V and J called. A part of the clones is gone; compared with another copy, unresolved V genes explain less than half, and the rest is unexplained. Across this sample there are some 48,000 clones, with 95% to 97% seen only once. In total, the top ten clones hold 0.39% of the sample. To note about this clone: It has no known antigen specificity. No quality values exist for individual bases; no much larger clone is one base distant.

This clonotype was sampled from a human donor in good health. The V and J genes are TRBV30 and TRBJ2-2; a confident D gene designation cannot be given. Sequencing input: T cells isolated from PBMCs. The CDR3 protein: CACRYSHLGELFF. The sequenced DNA is TGTGCCTGCCGGTACTCCCACCTCGGGGAGCTGTTTTTT.